These 19 T cell receptor beta chains originate from one sample sequenced in a study of T cell responses to AZD1222 COVID-19 vaccine (dated by TCRdb to the early 2020s). Per the publication, the time point label means: baseline before first vaccination. Receptors were amplified or captured by the immunoSEQ multiplex PCR assay. TCRdb provides this immuneACCESS table in a form limited to in-frame rearrangements. Some clones are lacking; in checked studies, under half of them reflect an unresolved V gene, and why the rest are absent is not known. This sample is represented by some 150,000 clones; 85% to 95% of them were singletons. 1.9% of the sample goes to the ten largest clones. Sequencing was performed on peripheral blood, taken on day 0 of AZD1222 vaccination. The receptor set was obtained from an adult in good health.

The rearrangement uses TRBV19 and TRBJ1-3; 7 bases are a match to TRBD1. CDR3 length equals 13 residues. The germline V gene has CDR1 LNHDA and CDR2 SQIVND (reference sequence). The V gene end was trimmed by 7 bases and the J gene end by 2 bases; junction bases not matched to a gene: 2. CDR3 nucleotide sequence: TGTGCCAGTATAAGGGGGCCTGGAAACACCATATATTTT. It specifies CASIRGPGNTIYF.

The CDR3 is CASSLAGRDVSGNTIYF. The CDR3 DNA reads as TGTGCCAGCAGCTTGGCTGGCAGGGACGTCTCTGGAAACACCATATATTTT. The chain carries TRBV5-4 and TRBJ1-3; D might be TRBD1 (5 bases). Germline loops: CDR1 SGHNT, CDR2 YYREEE (reference sequence). CDR3 length: 17 residues. Deletions cut 0 bases from V and 0 bases from J, with 13 bases between.

The CDR3 DNA reads TGTGCCAGCAGCCGCGTCATACGGACATCCACCCAGCCCCAGCATTTT. It is translated as CASSRVIRTSTQPQHF. The gene calls are TRBV3-1 (or the pseudogene TRBV3-2) and TRBJ1-5; D perhaps matches TRBD1 (5 bases). The CDR3 spans 16 residues. Trimming removed 4 bases from V and 7 bases from J, with 20 bases in between. The germline gives CDR1 LGHDT, CDR2 YNNKEL (reference sequence).

The CDR3 sequence is CASSIGPPYEQYF. DNA of the CDR3: TGTGCCAGTAGTATAGGGCCGCCCTACGAGCAGTACTTC. The genes are TRBV19 and TRBJ2-7; D unresolved. Germline CDR1 and CDR2: LNHDA and SQIVND (reference sequence). The CDR3 totals 13 residues. V dropped 1 base and J dropped 2 bases, with 6 bases sitting between them.

CDR3 region: CASSGDRTGGNSPLHF. DNA for the CDR3: TGTGCCAGCAGTGGAGATCGGACAGGGGGTAATTCACCCCTCCACTTT. This chain links TRBV2 with TRBJ1-6, with TRBD1 identical over 10 bases. The trim removed 4 bases at V and 6 bases at J, leaving 6 bases unmatched. The CDR3 is 16 amino acids. The germline CDR1 and CDR2 sequences are SNHLY and FYNNEI.

The genes are TRBV3-1 (or the pseudogene TRBV3-2) and TRBJ2-1; D unresolved. The CDR3 runs 13 residues. Trimming removed 2 bases at V and 6 bases at J, with 8 bases between. Germline V CDR1 and CDR2: LGHDT, YNNKEL (reference sequence). The CDR3 reads CASSQLGINEQFF. The CDR3 nucleotides read TGTGCCAGCAGCCAATTAGGCATCAATGAGCAGTTCTTC.

J is TRBJ2-7 and V is TRBV3-1 (or the pseudogene TRBV3-2); TRBD2 agrees at 10 bases. The CDR3 is made up of 16 amino acids. Germline CDR1 LGHDT, CDR2 YNNKEL (reference sequence). V lost 4 bases, J lost 2 bases, and 8 bases stayed unmatched. The CDR3 loop reads CASSPNSGRPTYEQYF. Written as DNA, the CDR3 is TGTGCCAGCAGCCCAAATAGCGGGAGGCCGACCTACGAGCAGTACTTC.

The rearrangement uses TRBV5-6 and TRBJ1-6, with unresolved D. CDR1 and CDR2 from the germline V gene are SGHDT and YYEEEE. The V end lost 4 bases, the J end lost 5 bases, and 7 bases lay between the germline ends. This CDR3 has 13 amino acids. The CDR3 coding sequence is TGTGCCAGCAGCCCCAGAGATAATTCACCCCTCCACTTT. The encoded protein is CASSPRDNSPLHF.

The V call is TRBV5-1, the J call TRBJ1-6; D remains unclear. CDR1 SGHRS and CDR2 YFSETQ come from the germline V gene. V dropped 5 bases and J dropped 5 bases, with 8 bases sitting between them. The CDR3 has 13 residues. DNA for the CDR3: TGCGCCAGCAGTCCAGGACATAATTCACCCCTCCACTTT. Its translation is CASSPGHNSPLHF.

V usage is TRBV9 and J usage is TRBJ2-3; 7 bases match TRBD2. The CDR3 spans 15 residues. Trimming took 0 bases from V and 6 from J; bases not matched to a gene: 7. In germline, CDR1 is SGDLS, CDR2 YYNGEE. The DNA for the CDR3 is TGTGCCAGCAGCGTAGGAGCGGGGTCAGTCGATACGCAGTATTTT. This encodes CASSVGAGSVDTQYF.

V and J are TRBV19 and TRBJ1-1, with D perhaps TRBD1 (6 bases). The CDR3 is made up of 15 amino acids. The germline V gene has CDR1 LNHDA and CDR2 SQIVND (reference sequence). V gave up 6 bases and J gave up 0 bases, with 14 bases separating them. The DNA of the CDR3 is TGTGCCAGTAGGCCCCTACAGGGCTTGAACACTGAAGCTTTCTTT. Translated: CASRPLQGLNTEAFF. The entire variable domain, with the rest obtained from reference TRBV19 and TRBJ1-1, is as follows: DGGITQSPKYLFRKEGQNVTLSCEQNLNHDAMYWYRQDPGQGLRLIYYSQIVNDFQKGDIAEGYSVSREKKESFPLTVTSAQKNPTAFYLCASRPLQGLNTEAFFGQGTRLTVV.

The rearrangement uses TRBV5-1 and TRBJ2-5; the D gene is possibly TRBD1 (5 bases). Trimming took off 0 bases at V and 1 base at J, with 10 bases between the two ends. This CDR3 region has 15 residues. CDR1 and CDR2 (germline): SGHRS, YFSETQ. CDR3 sequence: CASSLGGRAQETQYF. In DNA, the CDR3 is TGCGCCAGCAGCTTGGGGGGCAGGGCCCAAGAGACCCAGTACTTC.

This clone was seen once. This chain uses TRBV7-8 with TRBJ2-7; 12 bases map to TRBD1. Germline V lookup: CDR1 SGHVS, CDR2 FQNEAQ. The CDR3 runs 15 residues. With 4 bases clipped from V and 4 bases from J, the junction kept 5 bases outside the gene matches. The DNA of the CDR3 is TGTGCCAGCAGCTCCCCGGGACAGGGGGCGTACGAGCAGTACTTC. Its translation: CASSSPGQGAYEQYF.

This sequence joins TRBV10-3 and TRBJ1-6; 8 bases are shared with TRBD1. V lost 4 bases, J lost 7 bases, and 6 bases stayed unmatched. The CDR3 extends over 15 amino acids. Germline V gives CDR1 ENHRY, CDR2 SYGVKD. The CDR3 DNA follows: TGTGCCATCAGTGGCGTGGGACAGGAGAATTCACCCCTCCACTTT. Translated: CAISGVGQENSPLHF.

CDR3: CASSFMVNQPQHF. The DNA for the CDR3 is TGTGCCAGCAGTTTTATGGTTAATCAGCCCCAGCATTTT. The gene calls are TRBV27 and TRBJ1-5; no clear D gene. V was pared by 3 bases and J by 4 bases, with 7 bases between. Germline V gene lookup returns CDR1 MNHEY and CDR2 SMNVEV (reference sequence). There are 13 residues in the CDR3.

This clone was observed once. V is TRBV29-1 and J is TRBJ2-2; no firm D call. V lost 5 bases, J lost 4 bases, and 5 bases lay in between. This CDR3 comprises 11 residues. Germline loops: CDR1 SQVTM, CDR2 ANQGSEA. The CDR3 region has the DNA TGCAGCGTTAGTCGCACCGGGGAGCTGTTTTTT. Translation gives CSVSRTGELFF.

V usage is TRBV21-1 and J usage is TRBJ1-1; the table's D call, TRBD1, has no DNA check behind it. TRBV21-1 is a documented pseudogene. The CDR3 runs to 12 residues. CDR3 sequence (DNA): TGTGCCAGCAGCAGACAGGCCACTGAAGCTTTCTTT. Protein: CASSRQATEAFF.

The chain uses TRBV5-1 and TRBJ1-6; weak D call: TRBD1 (5 bases). The V and J ends lost 5 bases and 9 bases respectively, with 12 bases between them. The germline V gene has CDR1 SGHRS and CDR2 YFSETQ. CDR3 size: 13 residues. Here the CDR3 reads CASSRGTGSPLHF. CDR3 DNA: TGCGCCAGCAGTAGGGGAACTGGTTCACCCCTCCACTTT.

This chain connects TRBV7-3 to TRBJ2-1; 15 nucleotides agree with TRBD2. Looked up from germline, CDR1 is SGHTA and CDR2 is FQGTGA. The junction had 6 bases not matched to a gene; V was cut back by 5 bases and J by 7 bases. This CDR3 is built from 16 residues. The CDR3 sequence is CASSQRGTSGRNEQFF. In DNA form, the CDR3 reads TGTGCCAGCAGCCAAAGGGGGACTAGCGGGAGGAATGAGCAGTTCTTC.